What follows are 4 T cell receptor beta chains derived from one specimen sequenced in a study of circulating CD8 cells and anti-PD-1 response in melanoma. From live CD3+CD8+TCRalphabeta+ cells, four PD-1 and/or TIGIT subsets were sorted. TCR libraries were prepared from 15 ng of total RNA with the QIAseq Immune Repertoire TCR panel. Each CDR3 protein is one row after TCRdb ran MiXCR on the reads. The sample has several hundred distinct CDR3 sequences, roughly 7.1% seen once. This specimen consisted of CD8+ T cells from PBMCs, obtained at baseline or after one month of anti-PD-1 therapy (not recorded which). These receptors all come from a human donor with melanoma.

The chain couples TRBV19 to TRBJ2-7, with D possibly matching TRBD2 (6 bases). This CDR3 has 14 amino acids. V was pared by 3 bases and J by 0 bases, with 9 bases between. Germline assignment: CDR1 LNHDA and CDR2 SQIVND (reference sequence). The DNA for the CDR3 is TGTGCCAGTAGTATGTACGGGAGCTCCTACGAGCAGTACTTC. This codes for CASSMYGSSYEQYF.

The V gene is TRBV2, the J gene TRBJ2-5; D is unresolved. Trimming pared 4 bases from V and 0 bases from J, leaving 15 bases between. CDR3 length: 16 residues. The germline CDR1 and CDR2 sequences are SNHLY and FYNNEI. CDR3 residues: CASSGRVHLYQETQYF. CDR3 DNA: TGTGCCAGCAGTGGTAGGGTTCATTTGTACCAAGAGACCCAGTACTTC.

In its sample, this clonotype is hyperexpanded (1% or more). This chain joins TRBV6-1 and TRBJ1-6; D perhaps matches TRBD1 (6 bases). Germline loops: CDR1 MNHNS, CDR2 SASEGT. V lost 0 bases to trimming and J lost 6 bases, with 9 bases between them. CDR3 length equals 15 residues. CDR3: CASSEAYRANSPLHF. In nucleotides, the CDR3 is TGTGCCAGCAGTGAAGCGTACAGGGCTAATTCACCCCTCCACTTT.

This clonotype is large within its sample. CDR3 in amino acids: CASSFVTQLLSGANVLTF. As DNA, the CDR3 is TGTGCCAGCAGTTTCGTGACTCAACTCCTCTCTGGGGCCAACGTCCTGACTTTC. This chain links TRBV27 with TRBJ2-6; the D is unclear. The CDR3 extends over 18 amino acids. CDR1 is MNHEY, CDR2 SMNVEV, per germline (reference sequence). With 3 bases removed from V and 0 bases from J, the gap between germline ends came to 15 bases. Based on the CDR3 plus reference TRBV27 and TRBJ2-6, the full variable domain is EAQVTQNPRYLITVTGKKLTVTCSQNMNHEYMSWYRQDPGLGLRQIYYSMNVEVTDKGDVPEGYKVSRKEKRNFPLILESPSPNQTSLYFCASSFVTQLLSGANVLTFGAGSRLTVL.